This is a list of T cell receptor beta chains from one sample in a study of T cells in Graves' hyperthyroidism and ophthalmopathy. TCRdb passed the multiplex PCR reads through MiXCR, listing each CDR3 protein once. The table has 450,000 to 700,000 distinct CDR3 sequences, more than 45% seen once. Source material: peripheral blood or thyroid tissue (not recorded which). These receptors came from an adult woman with Graves' disease, either hyperthyroidism or ophthalmopathy (not recorded which). The CDR3 runs from the conserved cysteine through the conserved F or W. The D gene is left open where the match is weak. Clone size, where shown, is once, few, many, or a class for clones that have expanded.

cdr3_length clone_size j_call d_call v_call cdr3_nt cdr3_aa
14 many TRBJ2-7 TRBD2 TRBV20-1 TGCAGTGCTATTACCAGCGGGAGGGTCTACGAGCAGTACTTC CSAITSGRVYEQYF
15 - TRBJ2-1 - TRBV7-9 TGTGCCAGCAGCTACCTCAGGGACATGAACACTGAGCAGTTCTTC CASSYLRDMNTEQFF
13 many TRBJ1-6 - TRBV29-1 TGCAGCGCAACTCAGGGGTACAATTCACCCCTCCACTTT CSATQGYNSPLHF
13 many TRBJ1-1 - TRBV20-1 TGCAGTGGAAAGGACTTTCCGAACACTGAAGCTTTCTTT CSGKDFPNTEAFF
15 - TRBJ2-7 - TRBV25-1 TGTGCCTGCAGCGTTAAAGGGGGTGCCTCCTACGAGCAGTACTTC CACSVKGGASYEQYF
14 many TRBJ2-2 TRBD1 TRBV29-1 TGCAGCGCAAGCAGGGGGCAGAACACCGGGGAGCTGTTTTTT CSASRGQNTGELFF
11 many TRBJ2-7 - TRBV6-1 TGTGCCAGCACGGAGGGGCCCGAGCAGTACTTC CASTEGPEQYF
15 many TRBJ2-5 TRBD1 TRBV29-1 TGCAGCGCTAGTTTGGGACAGGGGGTTCCAGAGACCCAGTACTTC CSASLGQGVPETQYF
15 - TRBJ1-6 - TRBV9 TGTGCCAGCAGCCCGGCTTGGTCCATAAATTCACCCCTCCACTTT CASSPAWSINSPLHF
13 - TRBJ2-6 - TRBV15 TGTGCCACCAGCAGAGCAGGCGGACTAAGGGAAGCTTTC CATSRAGGLREAF
15 - TRBJ2-5 TRBD2 TRBV7-3 TGTGCCAGCAGCTTAATGGCGGGAGTTCGAGAGACCCAGTACTTC CASSLMAGVRETQYF
14 - TRBJ1-1 - TRBV7-7 TGTGCTAGCAGCTTAGGATGGGGGCATACTGAAGCTTTCTTT CASSLGWGHTEAFF
16 many TRBJ2-7 TRBD2 TRBV11-1 TGTGCCAGCAGCTTAGGACTAGCGGGAGACGCCTACGAGCAGTACTTC CASSLGLAGDAYEQYF
14 - TRBJ1-2 - TRBV5-1 TGCGCCAGCAGCAGTTTCCGGGGAGCGAGTGGCTACACCTTC CASSSFRGASGYTF
14 - TRBJ1-2 - TRBV9 TGTGCCAGCAGTGCCGCGGGCAGGGAGCATGGCTACACCTTC CASSAAGREHGYTF
15 - TRBJ1-6 - TRBV11-2 TGTGCCAGCAGCCAAGGTGGCAGAAAAAAATCACCCCTCCACTTT CASSQGGRKKSPLHF
12 many TRBJ2-7 - TRBV7-2 TGTGCCAGCAGCTTAGGGAAATACGAGCAGTACTTC CASSLGKYEQYF
12 - TRBJ1-5 TRBD1 TRBV20-1 TGCAGTTCGGACAGGAATAATCAGCCCCAGCATTTT CSSDRNNQPQHF
15 - TRBJ2-6 - TRBV7-8 TGTGCCAGCTGGCGAACAGGGTCTGGGGCCAACGTCCTGACTTTC CASWRTGSGANVLTF
11 - TRBJ1-1 - TRBV20-1 TGCAGTGCTTGGGTTAATTCCCAGGCTTTCTTT CSAWVNSQAFF
12 - TRBJ1-5 - TRBV7-2 TGTGCCAGCAGCTTAGGAGCGGGAGCCGAGCATTTT CASSLGAGAEHF
14 - TRBJ1-1 - TRBV9 TGTGCCAGCAGCCCAGTCGAGTTTTCCACTGAAGCTTTCTTT CASSPVEFSTEAFF
13 many TRBJ2-5 - TRBV20-1 TGCAGTGCCAAGAGGACAGTAAAAGAGACCCAGTACTTC CSAKRTVKETQYF
14 many TRBJ2-7 - TRBV9 TGTGCCAGCAGCCCCCGCCCCACAGTCTACGAGCAGTACTTC CASSPRPTVYEQYF
15 - TRBJ2-5 TRBD2 TRBV7-8 TGTGCCAGCAGCTTCTCGGGACTAGCATTGGAGACCCAGTACTTC CASSFSGLALETQYF
15 many TRBJ2-7 TRBD1 TRBV7-9 TGTGCCAGCAGCCGACCGCTGACAGGGGCCTACGAGCAGTACTTC CASSRPLTGAYEQYF
15 - TRBJ2-7 TRBD2 TRBV7-2 TGTGCCAGCAGCGGAGGACTAGCGGGAGAAGGCGAGCAGTACTTC CASSGGLAGEGEQYF
14 many TRBJ1-2 - TRBV20-1 TGCAGTGCTAGTCCCCCGGGGGGGGGCAATGGCTACACCTTC CSASPPGGGNGYTF
15 once TRBJ2-5 TRBD1 TRBV11-2 TGTGCCAGCAGCTTAGGTAGGGGGCGCATGGAGACCCAGTACTTC CASSLGRGRMETQYF
13 - TRBJ1-5 - TRBV15 TGTGCCACCAGCAGAGATGGTTTAGGTCCCCAGCATTTT CATSRDGLGPQHF
17 few TRBJ2-2 - TRBV20-1 TGCAGTGCTAGAGATGAGGGCAGGGTCGGGGACACCGGGGAGCTGTTTTTT CSARDEGRVGDTGELFF
13 - TRBJ2-7 - TRBV9 TGTGCCAGCAGCGGATCCCGGGACTGGGAGCAGTACTTC CASSGSRDWEQYF
12 many TRBJ2-5 - TRBV10-3 TGTGCCGCCCGAGGCGAGCAAGAGACCCAGTACTTC CAARGEQETQYF
12 - TRBJ1-5 - TRBV7-9 TGTGCCAGCAGGGTCGGCAATCAGCCCCAGCATTTT CASRVGNQPQHF
15 many TRBJ2-2 TRBD2 TRBV11-2 TGTGCCAGCAGCATTGGCGGGAGTCAGACCGGGGAGCTGTTTTTT CASSIGGSQTGELFF
13 - TRBJ1-1 - TRBV29-1 TGCAGCGTCCCTTTATTAACCAACACTGAAGCTTCCTTT CSVPLLTNTEASF
16 many TRBJ1-1 TRBD1 TRBV2 TGTGCCAGCAGCGGGACAGGGGGCGCGGTGAACACTGAAGCTTTCTTT CASSGTGGAVNTEAFF
13 - TRBJ2-1 - TRBV29-1 TGCAGCGTTGATAAGGGCGGGAACAATGAGCAGTTCTTC CSVDKGGNNEQFF
13 many TRBJ1-2 - TRBV5-1 TGCGCCAGCAGCTTGGGGCATTCCTATGGCTACACCTTC CASSLGHSYGYTF
14 few TRBJ2-5 - TRBV6-5 TGTGCCAGCAGCCCCGGGGCAGGGACGGAGACCCAGTACTTC CASSPGAGTETQYF
16 many TRBJ2-3 TRBD1 TRBV10-3 TGTGCCATCAGCGAGGCAGACAAACAGGGGGCAGATACGCAGTATTTT CAISEADKQGADTQYF
10 - TRBJ1-1 - TRBV20-1 TGCTTAGGGGAGAACACTGAAGCTTTCTTT CLGENTEAFF
14 - TRBJ2-7 - TRBV28 TGTGCCAGCAGTTTCGGGACATCGACCTACGAGCAGTACTTC CASSFGTSTYEQYF
14 - TRBJ2-7 TRBD2 TRBV9 TGTGCCAGCAGCCCAAGCGGGAGCGAGTACGAGCAGTACTTC CASSPSGSEYEQYF
16 many TRBJ1-1 - TRBV20-1 TGCAGTGCTAGAGATCCGGGGGGCACGAGGGACACTGAAGCTTTCTTT CSARDPGGTRDTEAFF
16 once TRBJ2-3 TRBD2 TRBV11-2 TGTGCCAGCTACAAGGAGGGGAGTAGCGGGACCAATACGCAGTATTTT CASYKEGSSGTNTQYF
13 - TRBJ1-2 TRBD1 TRBV6-5 TGTGCCAGCAGTTACGGGACAGTCTATGGCTACACCTTC CASSYGTVYGYTF
11 many TRBJ2-5 - TRBV6-5 TGTGCCAGCGGGGGTGAGGAGACCCAGTACTTC CASGGEETQYF
15 - TRBJ2-7 - TRBV7-2 TGTGCCAGCAGCTTGTCCGGACCGGGGACCGGGGAGCTGTACTTC CASSLSGPGTGELYF
12 many TRBJ2-7 - TRBV29-1 TGCAGCGTTAGGAACATCCCCTACGAGCAGTACTTC CSVRNIPYEQYF
10 many TRBJ1-1 - TRBV20-1 TGCAGTATTGGGGGACTCGAAGCTTTCTTT CSIGGLEAFF
14 many TRBJ1-5 - TRBV5-1 TGCGCCAGCAGTCCAGGGTATAGCAATCAGCCCCAGCATTTT CASSPGYSNQPQHF
15 many TRBJ2-6 - TRBV28 TGTGCCAGCAGTTCCGAGGTTGCAGGGGCCAACGTCCTGACTTTC CASSSEVAGANVLTF
13 many TRBJ2-5 - TRBV24-1 TGTGCCACCAGTGGGGGTCAGCAAGAGACCCAGTACTTC CATSGGQQETQYF
14 - TRBJ2-2 - TRBV5-1 TGCGCCAGCAGCTCAACCCCGGGAACCGGGGAGCTGTTTTTT CASSSTPGTGELFF
15 - TRBJ2-5 - TRBV2 TGTGCCAGCAGTGTACAGGGTACGGCGAAAGAGACCCAGTACTTC CASSVQGTAKETQYF
14 many TRBJ2-7 - TRBV20-1 TGCAGTGCGCAGACAGCCCTAAACTCCTACGAGCAGTACTTC CSAQTALNSYEQYF
15 - TRBJ2-2 - TRBV7-6 TGTGCCAGCAGCTTAGCCGGGGTTCGGACCGGGGAGCTGTTTTTT CASSLAGVRTGELFF
16 - TRBJ2-6 - TRBV10-3 TGTGCCATCAGTGAGTCGGGCCTCTCTGGGGCCAACGTCCTGACTTTC CAISESGLSGANVLTF
14 many TRBJ1-6 - TRBV20-1 TGCAGTGCTGTAATTCAGTTTCGGGGTTCACCCCTCCACTTT CSAVIQFRGSPLHF